The 3 T cell receptor beta chains below all came from one sample that was sequenced in a study of metastatic and nonmetastatic thyroid tumors. Prior to thyroid surgery, none of the patients had received any treatment. TCRdb reanalyzed the PCR reads with MiXCR. This sample yields approximately 74,000 clones, of which about 14% are seen a single time; approximately 6.1% belongs to the top ten. The sample consisted of blood. The receptors were gathered from a male donor with papillary thyroid cancer or a benign thyroid nodule (not recorded which). Some clones in this sample may be carry-over from other donors' samples.

This clone was picked up a small number of times. Other DNA variants within this sample encode the same CDR3. This chain connects TRBV29-1 to TRBJ1-1, with D tentatively TRBD1 (6 bases). Germline lookup yields CDR1 SQVTM and CDR2 ANQGSEA. Trimming left V 1 base short and J 3 bases short, with 12 bases between. CDR3 length: 14 amino acids. DNA for the CDR3: TGCAGCGTTGAAGCTGGACAGTTGGACACTGAAGCTTTCTTT. Translation: CSVEAGQLDTEAFF.

Many counts were recorded for this clone. The chain couples TRBV7-2 to TRBJ1-3; TRBD1 aligns across 7 bases. The CDR3 is 13 amino acids. The V gene's germline CDR1 is SGHTA and CDR2 FQGNSA. With 5 bases clipped from V and 11 bases from J, the junction kept 9 bases outside the gene matches. In nucleotides, the CDR3 is TGTGCCAGCAGCAATCGCGACAGGGATCCCATATATTTT. This translates into CASSNRDRDPIYF.

This clone was picked up many times. The rearrangement uses TRBV7-8 and TRBJ1-5; 11 bases align to TRBD1. The V gene's germline CDR1 is SGHVS and CDR2 FQNEAQ. The CDR3 contains 14 residues. Trimming cost V 9 bases and J 4 bases; bases outside gene matches: 5. The CDR3 loop reads CASLRDRGNQPQHF. CDR3 nucleotides: TGTGCCAGTCTGAGGGACAGGGGGAATCAGCCCCAGCATTTT.